This T cell receptor (beta chain) was sequenced in a study of blood T cell repertoires in COVID-19. Study summary: The United States, Italy and Spain provided the acute and convalescent COVID-19 samples. PBMCs, B-cell-depleted T cells, or T cells were the source of the cDNA or gDNA that made up the material.

Authors' data handling: Cell counts per sample came from amplifying reference gene primers. Profiling relied on immunoSEQ multiplex PCR, and the TCRdb table lists in-frame clones only, not all of them. The V and J calls and clone size were taken over from that table, and D and trimming were inferred from the DNA. The data show about 200,000 clones, around 80% seen once. Sequenced: peripheral blood. The clonotype originates from a man aged 35 to 55 with acute or convalescent COVID-19.

The CDR3 reads CASSLLPAGYNEQFF. The DNA for the CDR3 is TGTGCCAGCAGCTTATTACCCGCAGGGTACAATGAGCAGTTCTTC. This rearrangement joins TRBV7-6 to TRBJ2-1; D is possibly TRBD1 (5 bases). The ends were cut back, 2 bases at V and 4 bases at J, with 12 bases in the middle. The CDR3 spans 15 residues. CDR1 is SGHVS and CDR2 is FNYEAQ in the germline V gene.